This T cell receptor beta chain emerged from a study of T cell responses to AZD1222 COVID-19 vaccine. Study-wide findings and caveats: An increase in Spike-specific TCR breadth and depth was observed after two AZD1222 doses. The reported proportion of spike-specific TCRs targeting unmutated variant regions was nearly half. Donors were chiefly white British, with a greater number of females, and clonal diversity was perhaps underestimated.

Of note for this clone: The antigen is not known.

Germline CDR1 reads SNHLY; CDR2 reads FYNNEI. The V segment lost 7 bases and the J segment 8 bases; nucleotides outside the gene matches: 10. The CDR3 loop spans 15 amino acids. Repertoires were generated with immunoSEQ multiplex PCR, while TCRdb's copy carries only in-frame clones and drops some. This repertoire shows under 95,000 clones, roughly 89% found once; its top ten account for over 2%. The chain uses TRBV2 and TRBJ2-3, with 12 bases that match TRBD2. Sample: peripheral blood, taken on day 0 of AZD1222 vaccination. The receptor was isolated from an adult in good health. The CDR3 here is CASILAGGRIVTQYF. CDR3 nucleotides: TGTGCCAGCATCCTAGCGGGGGGGCGCATCGTTACGCAGTATTTT.